These T cell receptor beta chains were read from a single sample in a study of T cell responses to AZD1222 COVID-19 vaccine. The protocol was immunoSEQ multiplex PCR, while the TCRdb copy is restricted to in-frame clones and leaves out a portion. The top ten clones hold approximately 7.6% of a sample with 120,000 or so clones, 86% of them seen once. This specimen was peripheral blood, taken on day 0 of AZD1222 vaccination. The origin of the receptors is an adult in good health. Both conserved end residues are part of each CDR3. A D gene is named only where the DNA matches it firmly. For some rows the clone size is stated as once, few or many, or as a class when expanded; others skip it.

d_call	v_call	j_call	clone_size	cdr3_nt	cdr3_aa
NA	TRBV18	TRBJ1-1	NA	TGTGCCAGCTCAAGATCGCAGGGGCTCACTGAAGCTTTCTTT	CASSRSQGLTEAFF
NA	TRBV7-9	TRBJ2-1	few	TGTGCCAGCAGCCCTTCGAATTCGTACAATGAGCAGTTCTTC	CASSPSNSYNEQFF
NA	TRBV23-1	TRBJ2-2	NA	TGCGCCAGCAGTCCCCCGGCCGCGACCGGGGAGCTGTTTTTT	CASSPPAATGELFF
NA	TRBV18	TRBJ1-1	NA	TGTGCCAGCTCACTTGGCGATTTCGTAACAAACACTGAAGCTTTCTTT	CASSLGDFVTNTEAFF
NA	TRBV7-3	TRBJ2-1	NA	TGTGCCAGCAGCTTAACCGGGGTTAACTCCTACAATGAGCAGTTCTTC	CASSLTGVNSYNEQFF
TRBD1	TRBV5-1	TRBJ2-3	NA	TGCGCCAGCAGCTTCGGGACAGGGGGTTGGTCAGATACGCAGTATTTT	CASSFGTGGWSDTQYF
TRBD2	TRBV9	TRBJ2-3	NA	TGTGCCAGCAGCGTTAGCGGGGGCCTTGCCACAGATACGCAGTATTTT	CASSVSGGLATDTQYF
NA	TRBV28	TRBJ2-7	NA	TGTGCCAGCGGATTCCTCCCTCTTAACGAGCAGTACTTC	CASGFLPLNEQYF
TRBD2	TRBV3-1/TRBV3-2	TRBJ2-7	NA	TGTGCCAGCAGCCAAGATCGCCGGGGGGGGAAGTACTTC	CASSQDRRGGKYF
TRBD1	TRBV2	TRBJ2-7	NA	TGTGCCAGCAGTGTAGGACAGGCCTACGAGCAGTACTTC	CASSVGQAYEQYF
NA	TRBV7-8	TRBJ2-1	NA	TGTGCCAGCAGCTTAGTCCTCAGAGGGGACGGTGAGCAGTTCTTC	CASSLVLRGDGEQFF
NA	TRBV7-6	TRBJ1-5	NA	TGTGCCAGCAGCCCCGATGGAGGGAGCAATCAGCCCCAGCATTTT	CASSPDGGSNQPQHF
NA	TRBV9	TRBJ1-4	NA	TGTGCCAGCACCTCCGCGGGGGCAACTAATGAAAAACTGTTTTTT	CASTSAGATNEKLFF
NA	TRBV6-5	TRBJ2-5	few	TGTGCCAGCAGTTCGCAAGGATGGGGAGAGACCCAGTACTTC	CASSSQGWGETQYF
NA	TRBV6-5	TRBJ2-2	NA	TGTGCCAGCAGGCCCGGGGGGCCGGGCACCGGGGAGCTGTTTTTT	CASRPGGPGTGELFF
TRBD1	TRBV10-3	TRBJ1-1	once	TGTGCCATCAGAAGTACAGGGGTGAACACTGAAGCTTTCTTT	CAIRSTGVNTEAFF
NA	TRBV19	TRBJ1-5	NA	TGTGCCAGTAGTATCCAGGGGTGGCAGCCCCAGCATTTT	CASSIQGWQPQHF
TRBD1	TRBV5-1	TRBJ1-3	once	TGCGCCAGCAGCTTACAGGGGGCCACGGAGGGAAACACCATATATTTT	CASSLQGATEGNTIYF
NA	TRBV27	TRBJ2-2	NA	TGTGCCAGCACAGGTCAAGAGAGCGGGGAGCTGTTTTTT	CASTGQESGELFF
NA	TRBV27	TRBJ2-1	NA	TGTGCCAGCAGTTTACGGACTATGAATGAGCAGTTCTTC	CASSLRTMNEQFF
NA	TRBV11-2	TRBJ2-7	NA	TGTGCCAGCAGCTTAGGCCGAGGGGAGCAGTACTTC	CASSLGRGEQYF
NA	TRBV6-5	TRBJ1-1	NA	TGTGCCAGCGCAGCCAGGGAGTCCACTGAAGCTTTCTTT	CASAARESTEAFF
TRBD2	TRBV10-3	TRBJ2-7	few	TGTGCCATCAGCTTTCTAGCGGAAGGAACCTACGAGCAGTACTTC	CAISFLAEGTYEQYF